This T cell receptor (beta chain) was identified in a study of blood T cell repertoires in COVID-19. Study at large: There were acute and convalescent COVID-19 samples, and they came from the United States, Italy and Spain. Sources were T cells, B-cell-depleted T cells, or PBMCs; the material itself was cDNA or gDNA.

This clone was seen just once. As handled by the study authors: Reference gene primer amplification in the assay estimated nucleated cell counts. TCRdb's copy holds only in-frame clones and misses some; the assay was immunoSEQ multiplex PCR. V, J and clone size were drawn from that table, and D and trimming were deduced from the DNA. The sample contains about 90,000 clones, 75% to 90% of which appear only once. The CDR3 extends over 16 amino acids. V trimming: 0 bases; J trimming: 6 bases; junction bases outside the gene matches: 9. Germline CDR1 is LNHNV and CDR2 is YYDKDF (reference sequence). V is TRBV15 and J is TRBJ2-3; 7 bases align to TRBD2. The origin of this receptor is an elderly man with acute or convalescent COVID-19. The specimen sequenced was peripheral blood. CDR3: CATSRDLEGGRDTQYF. The CDR3 coding sequence is TGTGCCACCAGCAGAGATCTTGAGGGAGGGAGGGATACGCAGTATTTT.